This TCR beta chain was identified in a study of T-cell memory formation after mild COVID-19. Study at large: TCR clusters mostly belonged to single donors. Study observations and caveats: Clones contracting day 15 to 85 were balanced CD4/CD8; later expanders leaned CD4+.

The CDR3 totals 14 residues. Per the germline V gene, CDR1 is SGHTA and CDR2 is FQGNSA. Trimming left V 5 bases short and J 3 bases short, with 10 bases between. As to this clonotype: What it binds is not known.

MiXCR, applied by TCRdb to the 5' RACE reads, yields one record per CDR3 protein. The repertoire holds hundreds of thousands of distinct CDR3 sequences, around 21% seen once, with approximately 12% in the top ten. Sequencing was carried out using PBMCs or a T cell subset sorted from them (not recorded which). The chain uses TRBV7-2 and TRBJ1-4, with no clear D. The sequence came from an adult woman who had mild COVID-19 (a few samples of this study predate the infection). Cell type and time point are not known. The chain's CDR3 is CASSLGVANEKLFF. The DNA for the CDR3 is TGTGCCAGCAGCCTGGGAGTGGCTAATGAAAAACTGTTTTTT.